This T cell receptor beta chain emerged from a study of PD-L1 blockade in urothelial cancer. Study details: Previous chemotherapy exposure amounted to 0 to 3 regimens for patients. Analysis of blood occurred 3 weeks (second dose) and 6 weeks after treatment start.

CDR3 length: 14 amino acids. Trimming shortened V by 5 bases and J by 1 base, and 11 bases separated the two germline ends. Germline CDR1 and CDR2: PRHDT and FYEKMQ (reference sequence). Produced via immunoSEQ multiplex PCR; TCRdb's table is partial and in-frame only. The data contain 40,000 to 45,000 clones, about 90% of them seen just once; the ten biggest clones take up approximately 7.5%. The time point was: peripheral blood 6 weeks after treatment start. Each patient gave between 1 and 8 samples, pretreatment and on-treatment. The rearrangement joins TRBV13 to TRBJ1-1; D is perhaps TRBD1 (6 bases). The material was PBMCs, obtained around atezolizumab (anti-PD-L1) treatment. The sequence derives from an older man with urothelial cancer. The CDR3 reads CASSLGQPNTEAFF. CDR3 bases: TGTGCCAGCAGCCTCGGACAGCCGAACACTGAAGCTTTCTTT.